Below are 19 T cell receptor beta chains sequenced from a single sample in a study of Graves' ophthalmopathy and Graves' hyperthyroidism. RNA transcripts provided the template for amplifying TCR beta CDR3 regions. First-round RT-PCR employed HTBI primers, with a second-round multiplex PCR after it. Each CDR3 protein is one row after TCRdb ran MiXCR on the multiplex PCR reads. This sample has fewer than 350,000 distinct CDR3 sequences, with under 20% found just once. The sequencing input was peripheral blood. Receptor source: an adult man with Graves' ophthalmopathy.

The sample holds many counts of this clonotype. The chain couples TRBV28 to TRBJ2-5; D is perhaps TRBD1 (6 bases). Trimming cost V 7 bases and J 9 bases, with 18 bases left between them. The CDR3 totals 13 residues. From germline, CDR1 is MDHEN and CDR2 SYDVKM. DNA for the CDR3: TGTGCCAGCACGACAGGCGATCGCTCGGCCCAGTACTTC. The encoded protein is CASTTGDRSAQYF.

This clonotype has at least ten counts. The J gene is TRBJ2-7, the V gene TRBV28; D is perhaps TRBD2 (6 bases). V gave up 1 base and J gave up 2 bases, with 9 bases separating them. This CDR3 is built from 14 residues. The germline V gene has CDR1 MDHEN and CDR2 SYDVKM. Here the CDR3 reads CASSLSEGPYEQYF. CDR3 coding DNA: TGTGCCAGCAGTTTATCGGAGGGGCCCTACGAGCAGTACTTC.

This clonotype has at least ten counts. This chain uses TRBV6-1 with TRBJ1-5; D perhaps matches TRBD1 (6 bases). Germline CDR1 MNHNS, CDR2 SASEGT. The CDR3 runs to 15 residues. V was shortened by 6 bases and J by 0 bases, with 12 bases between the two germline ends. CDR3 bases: TGTGCCAGCAGCATGGACAGCCTTAGCAATCAGCCCCAGCATTTT. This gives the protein CASSMDSLSNQPQHF.

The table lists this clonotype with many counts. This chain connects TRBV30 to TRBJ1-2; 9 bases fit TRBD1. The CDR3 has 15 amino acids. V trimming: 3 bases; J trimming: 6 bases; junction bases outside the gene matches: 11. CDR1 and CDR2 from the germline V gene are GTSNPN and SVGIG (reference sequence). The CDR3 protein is CAWRKTGGVLDGYTF. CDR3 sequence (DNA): TGTGCCTGGAGGAAGACAGGGGGAGTCCTAGATGGCTACACCTTC.

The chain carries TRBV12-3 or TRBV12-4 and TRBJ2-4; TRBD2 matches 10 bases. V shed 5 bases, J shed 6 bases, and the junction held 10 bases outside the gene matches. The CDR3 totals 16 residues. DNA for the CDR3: TGTGCCAGCAGTCTCCTATCTAGCGGGGGACTAAACATTCAGTACTTC. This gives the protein CASSLLSSGGLNIQYF.

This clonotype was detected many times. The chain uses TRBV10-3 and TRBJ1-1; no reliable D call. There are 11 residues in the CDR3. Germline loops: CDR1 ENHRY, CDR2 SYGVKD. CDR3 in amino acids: CATGFGAEAFF. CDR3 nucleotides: TGTGCTACGGGGTTCGGAGCTGAAGCTTTCTTT.

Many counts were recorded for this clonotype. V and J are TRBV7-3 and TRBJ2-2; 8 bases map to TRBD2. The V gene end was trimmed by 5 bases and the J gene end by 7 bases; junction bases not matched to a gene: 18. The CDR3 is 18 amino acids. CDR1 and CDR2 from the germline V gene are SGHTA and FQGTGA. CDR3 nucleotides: TGTGCCAGCAGCCCCTCCCGGGCGGGGGGCGTGCATAACGGGGAGCTGTTTTTT. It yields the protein CASSPSRAGGVHNGELFF.

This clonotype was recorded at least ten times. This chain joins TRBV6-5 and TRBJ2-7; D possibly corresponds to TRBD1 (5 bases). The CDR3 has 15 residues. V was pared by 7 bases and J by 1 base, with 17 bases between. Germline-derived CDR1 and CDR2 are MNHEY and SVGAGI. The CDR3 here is CASKYEWGGSYEQYF. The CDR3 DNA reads TGTGCCAGCAAGTACGAGTGGGGCGGTTCCTACGAGCAGTACTTC.

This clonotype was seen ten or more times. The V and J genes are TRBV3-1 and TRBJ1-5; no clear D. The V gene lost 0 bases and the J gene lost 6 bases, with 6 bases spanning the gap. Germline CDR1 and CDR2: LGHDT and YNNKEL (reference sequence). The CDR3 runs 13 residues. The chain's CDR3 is CASSQDRVQPQHF. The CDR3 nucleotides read TGTGCCAGCAGCCAAGATAGAGTTCAGCCCCAGCATTTT.

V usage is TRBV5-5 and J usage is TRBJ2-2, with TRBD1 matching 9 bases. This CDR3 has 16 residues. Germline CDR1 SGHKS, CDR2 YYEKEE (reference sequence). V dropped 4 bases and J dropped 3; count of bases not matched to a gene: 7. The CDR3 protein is CASSNPGQGHTGELFF. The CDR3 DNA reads TGTGCCAGCAGCAACCCCGGACAGGGGCACACCGGGGAGCTGTTTTTT.

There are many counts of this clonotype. The CDR3 coding sequence is TGTGCCAGCAGTAAGACTAGCGGGGTGGTGGACACCGGGGAGCTGTTTTTT. This translates into CASSKTSGVVDTGELFF. The J gene is TRBJ2-2, the V gene TRBV6-2 or TRBV6-3, with 11 nucleotides matching TRBD2. CDR3 length: 17 residues. Germline lookup yields CDR1 MNHEY and CDR2 SVGEGT. Trimming at V came to 5 bases and at J to 3 bases, leaving 8 bases not matched to a gene.

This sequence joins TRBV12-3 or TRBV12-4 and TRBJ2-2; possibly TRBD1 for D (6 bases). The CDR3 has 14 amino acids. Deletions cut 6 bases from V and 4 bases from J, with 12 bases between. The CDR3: CASSLQGPTGELFF. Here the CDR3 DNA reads TGTGCCAGCAGCCTACAGGGTCCCACCGGGGAGCTGTTTTTT.

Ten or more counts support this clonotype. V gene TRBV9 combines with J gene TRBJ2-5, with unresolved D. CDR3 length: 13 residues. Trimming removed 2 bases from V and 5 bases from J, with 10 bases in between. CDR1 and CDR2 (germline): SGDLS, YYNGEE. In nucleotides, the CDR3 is TGTGCCAGCAGCGTCGGTGGTCAGGAGACCCAGTACTTC. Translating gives CASSVGGQETQYF.

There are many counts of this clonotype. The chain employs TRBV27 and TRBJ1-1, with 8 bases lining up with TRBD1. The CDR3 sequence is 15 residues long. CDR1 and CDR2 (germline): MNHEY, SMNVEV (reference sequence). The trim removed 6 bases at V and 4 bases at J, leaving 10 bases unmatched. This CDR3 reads CASSAITGGRTEAFF. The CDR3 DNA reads TGTGCCAGCAGCGCTATCACAGGGGGTCGCACTGAAGCTTTCTTT.

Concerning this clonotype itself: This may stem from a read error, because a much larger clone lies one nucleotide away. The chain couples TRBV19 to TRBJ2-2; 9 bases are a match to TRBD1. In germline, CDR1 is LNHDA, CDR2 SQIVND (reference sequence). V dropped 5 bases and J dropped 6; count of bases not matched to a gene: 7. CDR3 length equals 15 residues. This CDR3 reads CASSPRDRVAGELFF. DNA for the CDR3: TGTGCCAGTAGTCCCCGGGACAGGGTCGCCGGGGAGCTGTTTTTT.

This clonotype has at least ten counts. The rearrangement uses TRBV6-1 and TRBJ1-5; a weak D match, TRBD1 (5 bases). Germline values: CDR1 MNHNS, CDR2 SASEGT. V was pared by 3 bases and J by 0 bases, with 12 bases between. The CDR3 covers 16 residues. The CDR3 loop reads CASSEGQGYSNQPQHF. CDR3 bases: TGTGCCAGCAGTGAGGGGCAGGGATATAGCAATCAGCCCCAGCATTTT.

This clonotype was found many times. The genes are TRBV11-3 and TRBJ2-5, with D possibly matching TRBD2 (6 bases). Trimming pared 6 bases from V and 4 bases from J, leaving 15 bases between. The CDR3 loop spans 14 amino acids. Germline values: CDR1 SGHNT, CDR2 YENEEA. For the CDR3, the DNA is TGTGCCAGCAGTCAAGGACTACCATCAGAGACCCAGTACTTC. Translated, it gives CASSQGLPSETQYF.

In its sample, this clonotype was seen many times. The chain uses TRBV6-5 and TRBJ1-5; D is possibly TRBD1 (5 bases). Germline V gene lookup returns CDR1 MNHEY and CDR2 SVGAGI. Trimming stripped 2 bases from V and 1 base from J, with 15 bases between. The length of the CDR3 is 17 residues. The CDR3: CASSYPHSGVSNQPQHF. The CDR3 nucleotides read TGTGCCAGCAGTTACCCGCACTCGGGGGTCAGCAATCAGCCCCAGCATTTT.

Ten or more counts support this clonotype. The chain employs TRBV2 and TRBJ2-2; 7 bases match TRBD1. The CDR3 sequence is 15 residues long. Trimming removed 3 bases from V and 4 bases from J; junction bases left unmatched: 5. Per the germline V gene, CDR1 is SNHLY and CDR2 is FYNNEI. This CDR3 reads CASSEVTGRTGELFF. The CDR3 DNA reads TGTGCCAGCAGTGAGGTGACAGGGCGCACCGGGGAGCTGTTTTTT.